Listed below are T cell receptor beta chains from one sample, sequenced in a study of blood T cells in healthy people across ages. Each CDR3 protein gets one entry after TCRdb re-called the 5' RACE reads with MiXCR. The top ten clones hold 28% of a sample with roughly 860,000 distinct CDR3 sequences, approximately 65% of them seen once. Sequencing used blood. Receptors originate from a man aged 30 to 39 in good health. Both conserved end residues are part of each CDR3. Each record gives: V gene, J gene, CDR3 protein.

v_call: TRBV12-3/TRBV12-4
j_call: TRBJ1-2
cdr3_aa: CASSFAVGGYTF

v_call: TRBV29-1
j_call: TRBJ1-2
cdr3_aa: CSVEAPGGTYGYTF

v_call: TRBV2
j_call: TRBJ2-7
cdr3_aa: CASRPRGQSYEQYF

v_call: TRBV20-1
j_call: TRBJ2-7
cdr3_aa: CSASPIAVGSGQGSAYEQYF

v_call: TRBV20-1
j_call: TRBJ2-7
cdr3_aa: CSARAWGSTGGYEQYF

v_call: TRBV5-4
j_call: TRBJ2-1
cdr3_aa: CASSLKGAGRSYNEQFF

v_call: TRBV7-2
j_call: TRBJ2-3
cdr3_aa: CASTAGLLQYF

v_call: TRBV2
j_call: TRBJ1-1
cdr3_aa: CASSKRTLNTEAFF

v_call: TRBV6-6
j_call: TRBJ1-1
cdr3_aa: CASSRNRGNTEAFF

v_call: TRBV27
j_call: TRBJ1-5
cdr3_aa: CASSARRDQPQHF

v_call: TRBV29-1
j_call: TRBJ1-2
cdr3_aa: CSVEDQGLGTFRLGSYTF

v_call: TRBV7-2
j_call: TRBJ1-6
cdr3_aa: CASRREVNSPLHF

v_call: TRBV2
j_call: NA
cdr3_aa: CASSAEQYF

v_call: TRBV12-3/TRBV12-4
j_call: TRBJ1-6
cdr3_aa: CATAGQGNSPLHF

v_call: TRBV20-1
j_call: TRBJ2-1
cdr3_aa: CSVPTFEQFF

v_call: TRBV11-2
j_call: TRBJ2-1
cdr3_aa: CASNPLAGSSYNEQFF

v_call: TRBV24-1
j_call: TRBJ1-5
cdr3_aa: CATSDGGQVNQPQHF

v_call: TRBV9
j_call: TRBJ2-7
cdr3_aa: CASSVGTGNYEQYF

v_call: TRBV7-2
j_call: TRBJ2-5
cdr3_aa: CASSLAGTEVGTQYF

v_call: TRBV20-1
j_call: TRBJ2-3
cdr3_aa: CSERAGGARTDTQYF

v_call: TRBV4-1
j_call: TRBJ2-3
cdr3_aa: CASSQVRGLMTDTQYF

v_call: TRBV12-3/TRBV12-4
j_call: TRBJ2-7
cdr3_aa: CASGTGGYEQYF

v_call: TRBV28
j_call: TRBJ2-5
cdr3_aa: CASSLLGTGAPGETQYF

v_call: TRBV3-1
j_call: TRBJ2-1
cdr3_aa: CASSHASDAPGRNEQFF

v_call: TRBV29-1
j_call: TRBJ2-3
cdr3_aa: CSVEWVEDRADTQYF

v_call: TRBV24-1
j_call: TRBJ2-7
cdr3_aa: CATSDSPGEQYF

v_call: TRBV18
j_call: NA
cdr3_aa: CASSPPVRNYEQYF

v_call: TRBV29-1
j_call: TRBJ2-5
cdr3_aa: CSVERDIVKETQYF

v_call: TRBV11-2
j_call: TRBJ1-4
cdr3_aa: CASSFEGRLNEKLFF

v_call: TRBV13
j_call: TRBJ2-1
cdr3_aa: CASSAGRDSYNEQFF

v_call: TRBV7-2
j_call: TRBJ2-7
cdr3_aa: CASSPVTGDYEQYF

v_call: TRBV11-2
j_call: TRBJ2-7
cdr3_aa: CASSSKWGSYEQYF

v_call: TRBV4-2
j_call: TRBJ2-7
cdr3_aa: CASSQEWLAGGYEQYF

v_call: TRBV12-3/TRBV12-4
j_call: TRBJ2-7
cdr3_aa: CASSPSWGGNPYEQYF

v_call: TRBV7-2
j_call: TRBJ2-7
cdr3_aa: CASSPASGAYEQYF

v_call: TRBV12-3/TRBV12-4
j_call: TRBJ2-7
cdr3_aa: CASSALGAYEQYF

v_call: TRBV3-1
j_call: TRBJ2-7
cdr3_aa: CASSQGTGWASEQYF

v_call: TRBV15
j_call: NA
cdr3_aa: CASCRGKQETQYF

v_call: TRBV24-1
j_call: TRBJ2-1
cdr3_aa: CATSDPGTLPYNEQFF

v_call: TRBV20-1
j_call: TRBJ2-5
cdr3_aa: CSANSGTSGLSEETQYF

v_call: TRBV4-2
j_call: TRBJ2-7
cdr3_aa: CASSPRQGEYEQYF

v_call: TRBV6-5
j_call: TRBJ1-2
cdr3_aa: CASSEGISGYGYTF

v_call: TRBV7-2
j_call: TRBJ1-2
cdr3_aa: CASSDSTGLYGYTF

v_call: TRBV14
j_call: TRBJ2-5
cdr3_aa: CASSPLLGLIQETQYF

v_call: TRBV7-3
j_call: TRBJ2-7
cdr3_aa: CASSPMKGQGENEQYF

v_call: TRBV4-3
j_call: TRBJ1-1
cdr3_aa: CASSLDRWENTEAFF

v_call: TRBV27
j_call: TRBJ2-7
cdr3_aa: CASSGSRTYEQYF

v_call: TRBV10-3
j_call: TRBJ1-6
cdr3_aa: CAISTGTSPLHF

v_call: TRBV12-3/TRBV12-4
j_call: TRBJ2-3
cdr3_aa: CASSLGGVVTDTQYF

v_call: TRBV29-1
j_call: TRBJ2-5
cdr3_aa: CSVDGGNRYDEQYF

v_call: TRBV6-6
j_call: NA
cdr3_aa: CASSYGGGNEQYF